These T cell receptor beta chains were read from a single sample in a study of shared clonotypes between healthy human individuals. Only in-frame clones appear in the TCRdb table, and some are missing; sequencing was by immunoSEQ multiplex PCR. The sample includes over 850,000 clones, around 82% of them seen just once. The specimen sequenced was memory CD4+ T cells from PBMCs. All receptors come from a man aged 18 to 29 in good health. Some clones in this sample may be carry-over from other donors' samples. Both conserved end residues are part of each CDR3. A D gene is named only where the DNA matches it firmly. A clone size is listed for some rows: how often the clone was seen (once, few, many), or a class if it is expanded.

v_gene	abundance	d_gene	j_gene	CDR3nt	CDR3aa
TRBV2	.	.	TRBJ2-6	TGTGCCAGCAGAGACAGGATAAACTCTGGGGCCAACGTCCTGACTTTC	CASRDRINSGANVLTF
TRBV6-6	.	TRBD1	TRBJ2-5	TGTGCCAGCAGCACCTCCGGGACAGGCAAAGAGACCCAGTACTTC	CASSTSGTGKETQYF
TRBV5-1	.	TRBD1	TRBJ2-7	TGCGCCAGCAGCTCTCTCCCCGCCCAGACAGGGGAGGTCCACGAGCAGTACTTC	CASSSLPAQTGEVHEQYF
TRBV18	.	TRBD2	TRBJ2-5	TGTGCCAGCTCACCTCGGACTAGCGGAAAAGAGACCCAGTACTTC	CASSPRTSGKETQYF
TRBV30	few	.	TRBJ2-2	TGTGCCTGGAGTGTTTCCAACGGCGGGGAGCTGTTTTTT	CAWSVSNGGELFF
TRBV6-1	.	.	TRBJ1-3	TGTGCCAGCAGTGACAGGGTCTCTGGAAACACCATATATTTT	CASSDRVSGNTIYF
TRBV7-3	.	.	TRBJ2-1	TGTGCCAGCAGCTTCCCAGGACTGGGTGAGCAGTTCTTC	CASSFPGLGEQFF
TRBV6-1	.	.	TRBJ1-2	TGTGCCAGCAGTGAAGGAGATGGTTCAGATGGCTACACCTTC	CASSEGDGSDGYTF
TRBV2	.	.	TRBJ2-5	TGTGCCAGCAGCCCAGGGGACTTGCAAGAGACCCAGTACTTC	CASSPGDLQETQYF
TRBV19	.	TRBD2	TRBJ2-3	TGTGCCAGTAGCCCGACTAGCGGGGACACAGATACGCAGTATTTT	CASSPTSGDTDTQYF
TRBV27	.	TRBD1	TRBJ1-5	TGTGCCAGCGGGACAGGGACCAATAGCAATCAGCCCCAGCATTTT	CASGTGTNSNQPQHF